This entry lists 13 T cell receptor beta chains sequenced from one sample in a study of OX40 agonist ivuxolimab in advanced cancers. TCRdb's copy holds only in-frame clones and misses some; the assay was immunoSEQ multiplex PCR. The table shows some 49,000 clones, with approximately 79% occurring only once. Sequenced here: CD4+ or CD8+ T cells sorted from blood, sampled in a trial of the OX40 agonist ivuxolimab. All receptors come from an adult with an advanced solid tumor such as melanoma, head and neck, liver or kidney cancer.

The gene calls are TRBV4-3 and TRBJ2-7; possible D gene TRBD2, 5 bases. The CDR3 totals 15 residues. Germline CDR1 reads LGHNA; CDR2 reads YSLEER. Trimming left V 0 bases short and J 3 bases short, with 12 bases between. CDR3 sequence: CASSQEAGKGYEQYF. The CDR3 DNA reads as TGCGCCAGCAGCCAAGAGGCCGGGAAGGGCTACGAGCAGTACTTC.

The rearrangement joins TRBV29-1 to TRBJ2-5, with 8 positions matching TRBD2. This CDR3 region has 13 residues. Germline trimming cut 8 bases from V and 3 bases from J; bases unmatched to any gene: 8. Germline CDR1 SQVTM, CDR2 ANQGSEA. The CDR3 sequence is CSKREGGKETQYF. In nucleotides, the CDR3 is TGCAGCAAACGGGAGGGAGGGAAAGAGACCCAGTACTTC.

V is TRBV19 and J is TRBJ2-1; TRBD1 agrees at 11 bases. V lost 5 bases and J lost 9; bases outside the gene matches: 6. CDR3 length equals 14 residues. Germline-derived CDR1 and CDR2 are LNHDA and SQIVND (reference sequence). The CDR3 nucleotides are TGTGCCAGTAGTCGGGGACAGGGGGAGAGTGAGCAGTTCTTC. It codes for CASSRGQGESEQFF.

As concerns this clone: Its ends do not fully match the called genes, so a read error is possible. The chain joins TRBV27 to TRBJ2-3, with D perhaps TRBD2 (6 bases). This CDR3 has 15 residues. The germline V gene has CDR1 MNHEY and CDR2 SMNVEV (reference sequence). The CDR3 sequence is CASSLIRGSTDMQYF. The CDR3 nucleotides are TGTGCCAGCAGTTTAATCCGGGGGAGCACAGATATGCAGTATTTT.

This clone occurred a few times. Here the CDR3 DNA reads TGTGCCAGCAGCTTGACCCTAGCGGACAATGAGCAGTTCTTC. Its protein product is CASSLTLADNEQFF. The V gene is TRBV5-4, the J gene TRBJ2-1; 7 nucleotides agree with TRBD2. The CDR3 consists of 14 residues. The V gene's germline CDR1 is SGHNT and CDR2 YYREEE (reference sequence). J was trimmed by 5 bases and V by 1 base; bases with no gene match: 3.

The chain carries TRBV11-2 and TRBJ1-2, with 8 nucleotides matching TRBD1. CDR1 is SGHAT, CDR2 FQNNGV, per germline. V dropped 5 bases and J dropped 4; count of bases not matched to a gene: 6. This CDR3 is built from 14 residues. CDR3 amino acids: CASSRGQGGYGYTF. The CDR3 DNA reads TGTGCCAGCAGCAGAGGACAGGGTGGCTATGGCTACACCTTC.

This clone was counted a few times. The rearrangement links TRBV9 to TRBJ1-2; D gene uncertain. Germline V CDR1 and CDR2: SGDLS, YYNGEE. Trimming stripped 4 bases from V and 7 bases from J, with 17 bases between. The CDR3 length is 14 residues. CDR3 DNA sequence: TGTGCCAGCAGCCCAGCGACACGGCTAGGTGGCTACACCTTC. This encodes CASSPATRLGGYTF.

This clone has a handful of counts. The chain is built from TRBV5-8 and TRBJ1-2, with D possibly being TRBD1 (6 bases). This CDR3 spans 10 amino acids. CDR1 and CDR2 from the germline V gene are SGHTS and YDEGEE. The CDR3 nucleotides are TGTGGCGACTACAGGGATGGCTACACCTTC. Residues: CGDYRDGYTF.

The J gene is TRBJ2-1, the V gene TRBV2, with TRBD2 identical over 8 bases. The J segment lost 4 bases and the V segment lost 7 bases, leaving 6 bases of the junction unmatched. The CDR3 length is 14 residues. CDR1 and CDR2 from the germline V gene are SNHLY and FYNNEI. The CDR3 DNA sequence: TGTGCCAGCATCGCACTAGCGGCTTACAATGAGCAGTTCTTC. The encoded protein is CASIALAAYNEQFF.

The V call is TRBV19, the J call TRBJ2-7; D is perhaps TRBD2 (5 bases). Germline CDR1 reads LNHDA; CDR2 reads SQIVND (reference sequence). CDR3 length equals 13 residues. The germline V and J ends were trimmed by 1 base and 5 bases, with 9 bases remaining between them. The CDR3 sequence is CASSIASTNEQYF. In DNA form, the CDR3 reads TGTGCCAGTAGTATAGCATCGACTAACGAGCAGTACTTC. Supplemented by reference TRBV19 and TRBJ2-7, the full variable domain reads DGGITQSPKYLFRKEGQNVTLSCEQNLNHDAMYWYRQDPGQGLRLIYYSQIVNDFQKGDIAEGYSVSREKKESFPLTVTSAQKNPTAFYLCASSIASTNEQYFGPGTRLTVT.

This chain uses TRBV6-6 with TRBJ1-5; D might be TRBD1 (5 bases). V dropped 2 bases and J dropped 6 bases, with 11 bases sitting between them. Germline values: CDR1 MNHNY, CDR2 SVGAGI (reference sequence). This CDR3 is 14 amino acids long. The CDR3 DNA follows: TGTGCCAGCAGTTACGGAGGGGAAGGTCAGCCCCAGCATTTT. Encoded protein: CASSYGGEGQPQHF.

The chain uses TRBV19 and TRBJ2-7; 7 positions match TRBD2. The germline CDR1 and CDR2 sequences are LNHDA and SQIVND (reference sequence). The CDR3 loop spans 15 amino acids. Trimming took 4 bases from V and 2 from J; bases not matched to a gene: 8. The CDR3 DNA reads TGTGCCAGTAGTACCCTGGGGGGGGACCCCTACGAGCAGTACTTC. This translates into CASSTLGGDPYEQYF.

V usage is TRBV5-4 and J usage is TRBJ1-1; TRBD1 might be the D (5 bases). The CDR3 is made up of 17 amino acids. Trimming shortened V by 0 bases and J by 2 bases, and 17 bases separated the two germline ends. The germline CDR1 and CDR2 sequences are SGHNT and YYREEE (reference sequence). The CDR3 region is CASSLGQGGVLNTEAFF. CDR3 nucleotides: TGTGCCAGCAGCTTGGGGCAGGGCGGGGTACTAAACACTGAAGCTTTCTTT.